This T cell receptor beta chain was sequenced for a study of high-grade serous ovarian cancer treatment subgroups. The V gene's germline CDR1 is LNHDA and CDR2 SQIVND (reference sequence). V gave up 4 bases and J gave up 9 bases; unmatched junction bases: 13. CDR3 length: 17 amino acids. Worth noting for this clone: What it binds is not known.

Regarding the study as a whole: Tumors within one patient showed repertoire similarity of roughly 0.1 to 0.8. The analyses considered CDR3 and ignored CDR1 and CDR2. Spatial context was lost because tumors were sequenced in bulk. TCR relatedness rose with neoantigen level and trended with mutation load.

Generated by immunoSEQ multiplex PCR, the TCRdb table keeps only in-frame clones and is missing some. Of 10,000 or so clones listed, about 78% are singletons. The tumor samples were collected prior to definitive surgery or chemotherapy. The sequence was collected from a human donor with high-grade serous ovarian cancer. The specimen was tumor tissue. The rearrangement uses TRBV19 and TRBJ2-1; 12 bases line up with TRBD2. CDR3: CASSKRTSGMPTSEQFF. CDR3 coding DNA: TGTGCCAGTAGTAAAAGGACTAGCGGGATGCCTACATCTGAGCAGTTCTTC.